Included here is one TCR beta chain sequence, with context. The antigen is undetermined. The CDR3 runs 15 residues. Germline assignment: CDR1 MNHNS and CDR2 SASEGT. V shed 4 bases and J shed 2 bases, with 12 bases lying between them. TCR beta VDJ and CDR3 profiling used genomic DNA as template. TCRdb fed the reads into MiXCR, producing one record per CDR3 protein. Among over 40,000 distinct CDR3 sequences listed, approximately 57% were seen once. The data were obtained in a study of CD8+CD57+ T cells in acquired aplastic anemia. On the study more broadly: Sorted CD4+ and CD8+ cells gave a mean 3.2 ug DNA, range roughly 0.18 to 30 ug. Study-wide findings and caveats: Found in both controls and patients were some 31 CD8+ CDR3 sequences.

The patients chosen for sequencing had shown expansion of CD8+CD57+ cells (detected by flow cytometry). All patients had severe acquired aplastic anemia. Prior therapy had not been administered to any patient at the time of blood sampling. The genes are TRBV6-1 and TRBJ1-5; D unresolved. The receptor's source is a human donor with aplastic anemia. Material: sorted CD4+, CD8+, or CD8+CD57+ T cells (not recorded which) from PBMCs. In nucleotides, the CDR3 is TGTGCCAGCAGTGGAACGGGATTGGGCAATCAGCCCCAGCATTTT. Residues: CASSGTGLGNQPQHF.